These 5 T cell receptor beta chains came from one sample sequenced in a study of Graves' ophthalmopathy and Graves' hyperthyroidism. Investigators amplified TCR beta CDR3 regions from RNA transcripts. Second-round multiplex PCR followed a first-round RT-PCR using HTBI primers. One entry per CDR3 protein results from TCRdb running MiXCR on the multiplex PCR reads. The sample has under 200,000 distinct CDR3 sequences, under 40% seen once. Sequencing was carried out using peripheral blood. These receptors originate from a woman aged 40 to 50 with Graves' ophthalmopathy.

The CDR3 sequence: CGAVGAGELFF. DNA for the CDR3: TGTGGGGCCGTAGGGGCCGGGGAGCTGTTTTTT. The rearrangement joins TRBV7-9 to TRBJ2-2, with TRBD1 as a possible D gene (5 bases). The CDR3 has 11 amino acids. Germline V gene sequence: CDR1 SEHNR, CDR2 FQNEAQ (reference sequence). The full variable domain, completed using reference TRBV7-9 and TRBJ2-2, is DTGVSQNPRHKITKRGQNVTFRCDPISEHNRLYWYRQTLGQGPEFLTYFQNEAQLEKSRLLSDRFSAERPKGSFSTLEIQRTEQGDSAMYLCGAVGAGELFFGEGSRLTVL.

This clonotype occurred many times. The chain uses TRBV20-1 and TRBJ1-2; 7 bases fit TRBD1. Germline V CDR1 and CDR2: DFQATT, SNEGSKA (reference sequence). V was pared by 2 bases and J by 1 base, with 7 bases of the junction left unmatched. CDR3 length: 15 amino acids. The CDR3 is CSARIPGQVNYGYTF. Here the CDR3 DNA reads TGCAGTGCTAGAATCCCTGGACAGGTTAACTATGGCTACACCTTC.

The chain has TRBV11-2 and TRBJ1-2, with a weak D call TRBD1 (5 bases). Per the germline V gene, CDR1 is SGHAT and CDR2 is FQNNGV. There are 14 residues in the CDR3. Trimming left V 5 bases short and J 0 bases short, with 10 bases between. The CDR3 nucleotides read TGTGCCAGCAGCCCAATGGGGGCTAACTATGGCTACACCTTC. It translates to CASSPMGANYGYTF.

This chain links TRBV27 with TRBJ1-2; D may be TRBD1 (5 bases). CDR1 is MNHEY and CDR2 is SMNVEV in the germline V gene (reference sequence). The length of the CDR3 is 10 residues. Trimming pared 11 bases from V and 4 bases from J, leaving 8 bases between. CDR3 residues: CAERGYGYTF. DNA of the CDR3: TGTGCCGAAAGGGGCTATGGCTACACCTTC.

The sample holds a few counts of this clonotype. The V gene is TRBV6-2 or TRBV6-3, the J gene TRBJ2-7; no clear D gene. Trimming took off 5 bases at V and 3 bases at J, with 14 bases between the two ends. Germline V lookup: CDR1 MNHEY, CDR2 SVGEGT. CDR3 length equals 14 residues. The DNA of the CDR3 is TGTGCCAGCAGTCTACCGGACGGTAACTACGAGCAGTACTTC. Translating gives CASSLPDGNYEQYF.